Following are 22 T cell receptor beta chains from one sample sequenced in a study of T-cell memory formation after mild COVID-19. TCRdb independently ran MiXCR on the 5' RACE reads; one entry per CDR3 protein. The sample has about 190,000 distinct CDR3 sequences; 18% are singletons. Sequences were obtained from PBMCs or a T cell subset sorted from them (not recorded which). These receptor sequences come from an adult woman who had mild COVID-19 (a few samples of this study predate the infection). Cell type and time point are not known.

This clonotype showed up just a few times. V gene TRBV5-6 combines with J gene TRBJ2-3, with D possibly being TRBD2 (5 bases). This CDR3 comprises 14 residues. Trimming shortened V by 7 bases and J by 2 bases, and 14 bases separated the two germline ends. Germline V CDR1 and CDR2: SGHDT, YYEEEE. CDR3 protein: CASYQRDYTDTQYF. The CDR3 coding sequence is TGTGCCAGCTATCAAAGAGACTACACAGATACGCAGTATTTT.

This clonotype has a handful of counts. The CDR3 DNA is TGTGCCATCAGTGATAGGCCCCGCGGCGAGCAGTACTTC. Translated, it gives CAISDRPRGEQYF. The chain links TRBV10-3 to TRBJ2-7; D is unclear. The V and J ends lost 3 bases and 6 bases respectively, with 12 bases between them. Per the germline V gene, CDR1 is ENHRY and CDR2 is SYGVKD. The CDR3 covers 13 residues.

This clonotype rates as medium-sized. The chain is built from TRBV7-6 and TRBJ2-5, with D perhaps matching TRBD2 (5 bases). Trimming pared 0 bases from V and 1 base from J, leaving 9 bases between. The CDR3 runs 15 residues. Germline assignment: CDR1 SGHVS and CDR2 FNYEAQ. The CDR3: CASSLASRGQETQYF. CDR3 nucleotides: TGTGCCAGCAGCTTAGCTAGCCGGGGCCAAGAGACCCAGTACTTC.

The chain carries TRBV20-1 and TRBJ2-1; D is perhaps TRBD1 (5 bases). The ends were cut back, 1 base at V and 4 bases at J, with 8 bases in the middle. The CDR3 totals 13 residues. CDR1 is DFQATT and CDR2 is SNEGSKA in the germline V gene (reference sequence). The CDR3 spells CSARGTIYNEQFF. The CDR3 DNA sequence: TGCAGTGCTAGAGGGACAATTTACAATGAGCAGTTCTTC.

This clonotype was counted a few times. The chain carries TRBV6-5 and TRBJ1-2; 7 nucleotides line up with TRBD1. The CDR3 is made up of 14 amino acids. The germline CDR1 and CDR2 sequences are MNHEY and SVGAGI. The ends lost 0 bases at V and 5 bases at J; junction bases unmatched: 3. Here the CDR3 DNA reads TGTGCCAGCAGTTACTCCGACAGGGCGTATGGCTACACCTTC. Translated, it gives CASSYSDRAYGYTF.

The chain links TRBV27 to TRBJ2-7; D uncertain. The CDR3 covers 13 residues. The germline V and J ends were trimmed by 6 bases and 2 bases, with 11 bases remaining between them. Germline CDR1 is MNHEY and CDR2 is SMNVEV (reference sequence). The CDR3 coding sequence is TGTGCCAGCAGCCTGACAAATCCCTACGAGCAGTACTTC. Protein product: CASSLTNPYEQYF.

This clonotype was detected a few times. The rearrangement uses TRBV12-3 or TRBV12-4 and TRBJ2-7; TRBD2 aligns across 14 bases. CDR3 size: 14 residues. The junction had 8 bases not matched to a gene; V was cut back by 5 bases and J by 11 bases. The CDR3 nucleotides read TGTGCCAGCAGTGCCCCCGGGACTAGCGGGAGTGAGTACTTC. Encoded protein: CASSAPGTSGSEYF.

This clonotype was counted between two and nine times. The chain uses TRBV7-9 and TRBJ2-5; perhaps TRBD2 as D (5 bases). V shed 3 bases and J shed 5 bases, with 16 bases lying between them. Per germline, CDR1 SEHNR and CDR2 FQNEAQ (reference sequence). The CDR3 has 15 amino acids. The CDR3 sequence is CASSFGRRIEETQYF. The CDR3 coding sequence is TGTGCCAGCAGCTTTGGACGGAGGATAGAGGAGACCCAGTACTTC.

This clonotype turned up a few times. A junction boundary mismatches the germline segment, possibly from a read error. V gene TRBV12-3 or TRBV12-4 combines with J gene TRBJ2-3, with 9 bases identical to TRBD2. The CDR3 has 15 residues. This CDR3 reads CASSLAGLHEDTQYF. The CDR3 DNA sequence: TGTGCCAGCAGTCTAGCGGGGCTCCATGAAGATACGCAGTATTTT.

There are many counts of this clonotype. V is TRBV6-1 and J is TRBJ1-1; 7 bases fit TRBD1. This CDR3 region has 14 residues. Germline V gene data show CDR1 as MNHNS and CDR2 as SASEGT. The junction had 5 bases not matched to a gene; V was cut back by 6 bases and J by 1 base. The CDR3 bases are TGTGCCAGCAGGGCCGGGACAGAGAACACTGAAGCTTTCTTT. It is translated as CASRAGTENTEAFF.

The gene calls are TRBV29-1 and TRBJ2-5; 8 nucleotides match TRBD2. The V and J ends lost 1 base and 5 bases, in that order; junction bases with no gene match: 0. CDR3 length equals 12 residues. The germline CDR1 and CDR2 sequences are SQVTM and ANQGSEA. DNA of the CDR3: TGCAGCGTTGAAGGCGGGGGGGAGACCCAGTACTTC. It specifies CSVEGGGETQYF. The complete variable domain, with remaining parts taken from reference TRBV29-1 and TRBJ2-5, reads SAVISQKPSRDICQRGTSLTIQCQVDSQVTMMFWYRQQPGQSLTLIATANQGSEATYESGFVIDKFPISRPNLTFSTLTVSNMSPEDSSIYLCSVEGGGETQYFGPGTRLLVL.

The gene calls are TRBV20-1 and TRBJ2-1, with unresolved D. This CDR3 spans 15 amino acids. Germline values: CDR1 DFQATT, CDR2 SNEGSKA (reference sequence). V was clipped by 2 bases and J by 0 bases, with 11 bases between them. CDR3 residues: CSARFAGRSYNEQFF. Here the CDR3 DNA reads TGCAGTGCTAGATTCGCCGGCCGCTCCTACAATGAGCAGTTCTTC.

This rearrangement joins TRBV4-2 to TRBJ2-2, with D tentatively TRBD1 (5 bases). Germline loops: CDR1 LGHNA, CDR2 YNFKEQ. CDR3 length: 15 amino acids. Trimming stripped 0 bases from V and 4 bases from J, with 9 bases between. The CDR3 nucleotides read TGTGCCAGCAGCCAAGATATGGGGCGCACCGGGGAGCTGTTTTTT. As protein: CASSQDMGRTGELFF.

This chain's CDR3 is CASSRSVLAGAKGAYEQYF. As DNA, the CDR3 is TGTGCCAGTAGTCGGTCGGTGCTAGCGGGAGCGAAGGGAGCCTACGAGCAGTACTTC. The rearrangement uses TRBV19 and TRBJ2-7, with 10 bases identical to TRBD2. V gave up 5 bases and J gave up 2 bases; unmatched junction bases: 18. Germline V gene sequence: CDR1 LNHDA, CDR2 SQIVND (reference sequence). The CDR3 totals 19 residues.

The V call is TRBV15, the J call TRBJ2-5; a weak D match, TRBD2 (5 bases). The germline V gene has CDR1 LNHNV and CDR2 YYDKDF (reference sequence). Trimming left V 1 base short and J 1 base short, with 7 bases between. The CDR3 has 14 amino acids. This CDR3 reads CATSRGGPQETQYF. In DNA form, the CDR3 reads TGTGCCACCAGCAGAGGAGGGCCCCAAGAGACCCAGTACTTC.

The CDR3 spells CASSYTAEQYF. The CDR3 DNA reads as TGTGCCAGCAGTTACACGGCCGAGCAGTACTTC. The chain uses TRBV6-2 or TRBV6-3 and TRBJ2-7, with D uncertain. Per the germline V gene, CDR1 is MNHEY and CDR2 is SVGEGT. Trimming took 2 bases from V and 6 from J, leaving 5 bases between them. CDR3 length equals 11 residues.

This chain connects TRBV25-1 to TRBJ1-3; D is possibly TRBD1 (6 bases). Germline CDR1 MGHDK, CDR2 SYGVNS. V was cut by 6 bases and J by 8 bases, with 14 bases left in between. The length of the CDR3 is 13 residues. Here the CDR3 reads CASSSEGGDTIYF. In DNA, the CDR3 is TGTGCCAGCAGCTCAGAGGGGGGGGACACCATATATTTT.

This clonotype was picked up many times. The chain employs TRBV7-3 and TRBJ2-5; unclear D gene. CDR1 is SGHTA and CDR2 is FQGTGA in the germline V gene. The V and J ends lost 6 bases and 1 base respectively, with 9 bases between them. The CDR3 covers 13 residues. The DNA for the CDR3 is TGTGCCAGCAGTGGGGTACCCCAAGAGACCCAGTACTTC. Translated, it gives CASSGVPQETQYF. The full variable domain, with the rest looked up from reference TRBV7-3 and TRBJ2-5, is GAGVSQTPSNKVTEKGKYVELRCDPISGHTALYWYRQSLGQGPEFLIYFQGTGAADDSGLPNDRFFAVRPEGSVSTLKIQRTERGDSAVYLCASSGVPQETQYFGPGTRLLVL.

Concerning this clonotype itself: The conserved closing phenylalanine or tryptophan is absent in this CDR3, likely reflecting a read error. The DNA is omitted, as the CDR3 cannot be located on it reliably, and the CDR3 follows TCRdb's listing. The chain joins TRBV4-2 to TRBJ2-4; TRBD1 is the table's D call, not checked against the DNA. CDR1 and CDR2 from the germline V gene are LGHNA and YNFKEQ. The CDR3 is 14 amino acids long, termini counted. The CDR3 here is CASSQGGGWDIKYS.

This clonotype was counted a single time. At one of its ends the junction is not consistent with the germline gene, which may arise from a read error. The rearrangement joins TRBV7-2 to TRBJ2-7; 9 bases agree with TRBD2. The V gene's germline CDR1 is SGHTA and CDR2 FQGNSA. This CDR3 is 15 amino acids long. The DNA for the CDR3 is TGTGCCAGCAGTTTAGCGGGAGAAGTCTCCTACGAGCAGTACTTC. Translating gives CASSLAGEVSYEQYF.

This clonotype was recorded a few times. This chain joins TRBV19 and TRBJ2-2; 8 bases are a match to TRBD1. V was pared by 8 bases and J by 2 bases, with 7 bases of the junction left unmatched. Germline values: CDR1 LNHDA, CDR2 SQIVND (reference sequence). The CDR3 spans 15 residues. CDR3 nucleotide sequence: TGTGCCAGTCGAAAGGACAGGGTAAACACCGGGGAGCTGTTTTTT. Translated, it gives CASRKDRVNTGELFF.

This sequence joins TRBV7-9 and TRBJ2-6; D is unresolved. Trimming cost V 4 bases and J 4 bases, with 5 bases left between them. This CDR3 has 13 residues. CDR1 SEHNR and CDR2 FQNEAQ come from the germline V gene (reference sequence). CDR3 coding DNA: TGTGCCAGCAGCTCTCGAGGGGCCAACGTCCTGACTTTC. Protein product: CASSSRGANVLTF.